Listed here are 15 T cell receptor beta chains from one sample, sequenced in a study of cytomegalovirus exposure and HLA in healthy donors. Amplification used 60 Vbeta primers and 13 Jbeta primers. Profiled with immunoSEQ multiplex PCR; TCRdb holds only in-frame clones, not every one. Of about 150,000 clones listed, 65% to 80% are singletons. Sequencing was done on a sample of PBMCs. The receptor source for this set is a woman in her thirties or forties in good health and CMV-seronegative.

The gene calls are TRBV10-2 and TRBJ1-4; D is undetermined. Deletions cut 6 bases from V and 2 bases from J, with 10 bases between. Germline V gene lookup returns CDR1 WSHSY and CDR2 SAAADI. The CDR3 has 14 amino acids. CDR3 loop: CASRRGGTNEKLFF. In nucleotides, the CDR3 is TGCGCCAGCAGAAGAGGTGGGACTAATGAAAAACTGTTTTTT.

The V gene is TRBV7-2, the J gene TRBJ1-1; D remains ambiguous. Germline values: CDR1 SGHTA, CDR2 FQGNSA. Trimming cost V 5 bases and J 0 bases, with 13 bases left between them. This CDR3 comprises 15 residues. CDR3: CASSPPTGMNTEAFF. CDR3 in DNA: TGTGCCAGCAGCCCACCGACGGGGATGAACACTGAAGCTTTCTTT.

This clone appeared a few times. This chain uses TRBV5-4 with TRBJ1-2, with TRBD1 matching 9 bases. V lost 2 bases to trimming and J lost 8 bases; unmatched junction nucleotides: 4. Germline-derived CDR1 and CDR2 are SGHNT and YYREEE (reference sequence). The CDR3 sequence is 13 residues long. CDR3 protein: CASSLQQGAGYTF. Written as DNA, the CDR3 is TGTGCCAGCAGCTTACAACAGGGGGCCGGCTACACCTTC.

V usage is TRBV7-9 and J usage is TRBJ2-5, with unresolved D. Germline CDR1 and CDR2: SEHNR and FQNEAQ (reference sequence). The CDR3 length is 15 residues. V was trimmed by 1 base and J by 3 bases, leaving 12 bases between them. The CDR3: CASSLGTITEETQYF. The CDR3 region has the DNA TGTGCCAGCAGCTTAGGAACTATCACGGAAGAGACCCAGTACTTC.

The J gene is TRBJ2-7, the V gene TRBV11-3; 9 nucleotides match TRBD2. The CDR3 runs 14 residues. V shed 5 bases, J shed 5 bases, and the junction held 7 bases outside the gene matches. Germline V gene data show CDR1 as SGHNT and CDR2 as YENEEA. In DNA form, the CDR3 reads TGTGCCAGCAGCCTAACTAGCGGGTACGACGAGCAGTACTTC. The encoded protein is CASSLTSGYDEQYF. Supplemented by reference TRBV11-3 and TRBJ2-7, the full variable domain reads EAGVVQSPRYKIIEKKQPVAFWCNPISGHNTLYWYLQNLGQGPELLIRYENEEAVDDSQLPKDRFSAERLKGVDSTLKIQPAELGDSAVYLCASSLTSGYDEQYFGPGTRLTVT.

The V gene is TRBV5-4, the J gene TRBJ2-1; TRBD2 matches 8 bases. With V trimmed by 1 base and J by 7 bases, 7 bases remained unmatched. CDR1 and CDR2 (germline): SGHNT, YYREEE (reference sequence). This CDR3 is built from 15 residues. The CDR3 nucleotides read TGTGCCAGCAGCTTGAACGGGGGGGCGAATAATGAGCAGTTCTTC. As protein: CASSLNGGANNEQFF.

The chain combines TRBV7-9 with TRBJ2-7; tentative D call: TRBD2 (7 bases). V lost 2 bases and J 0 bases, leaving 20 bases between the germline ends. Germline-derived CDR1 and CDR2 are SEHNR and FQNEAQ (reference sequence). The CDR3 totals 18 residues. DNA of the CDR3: TGTGCCAGCAGCTTACAGGTCTTCGGGGGGCCGAGCTCCTACGAGCAGTACTTC. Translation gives CASSLQVFGGPSSYEQYF.

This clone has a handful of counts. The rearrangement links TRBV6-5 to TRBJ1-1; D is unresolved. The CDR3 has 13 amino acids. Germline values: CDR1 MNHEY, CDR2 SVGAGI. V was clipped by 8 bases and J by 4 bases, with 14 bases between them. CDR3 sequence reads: CASFRRRSTEAFF. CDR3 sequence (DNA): TGTGCCAGCTTTCGGCGGCGGAGCACTGAAGCTTTCTTT.

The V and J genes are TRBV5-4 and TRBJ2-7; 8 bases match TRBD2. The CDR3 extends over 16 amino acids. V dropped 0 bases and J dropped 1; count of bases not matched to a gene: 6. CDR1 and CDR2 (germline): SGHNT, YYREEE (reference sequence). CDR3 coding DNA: TGTGCCAGCAGCTTGGCGGGAGGGGGGGCTTCCTACGAGCAGTACTTC. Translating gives CASSLAGGGASYEQYF.

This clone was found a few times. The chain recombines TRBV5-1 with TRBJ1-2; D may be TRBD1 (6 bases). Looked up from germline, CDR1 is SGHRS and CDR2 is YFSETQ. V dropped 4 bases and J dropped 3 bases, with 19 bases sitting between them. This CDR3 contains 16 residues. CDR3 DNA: TGCGCCAGCAGCCTTCGGGGGGCTCCCTCGTACTATGGCTACACCTTC. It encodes CASSLRGAPSYYGYTF.

The CDR3 DNA follows: TGTGCCAGCAGCTTGGGTGGGACTAGCGGGGAGCAGTTCTTC. It is translated as CASSLGGTSGEQFF. V is TRBV5-6 and J is TRBJ2-1; 12 bases are a match to TRBD2. CDR3 size: 14 residues. The V gene end was trimmed by 0 bases and the J gene end by 10 bases; junction bases not matched to a gene: 2. The germline V gene encodes CDR1 SGHDT and CDR2 YYEEEE.

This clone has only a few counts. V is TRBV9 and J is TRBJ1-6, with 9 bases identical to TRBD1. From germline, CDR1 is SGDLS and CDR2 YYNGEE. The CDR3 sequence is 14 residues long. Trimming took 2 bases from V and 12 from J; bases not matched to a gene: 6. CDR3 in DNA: TGTGCCAGCAGCGTGGGGACAGGGCAAGGACCCCTCCACTTT. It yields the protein CASSVGTGQGPLHF.

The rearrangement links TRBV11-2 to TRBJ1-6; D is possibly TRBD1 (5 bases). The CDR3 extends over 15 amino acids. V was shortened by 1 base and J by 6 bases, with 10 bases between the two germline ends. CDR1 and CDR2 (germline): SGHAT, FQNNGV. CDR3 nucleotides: TGTGCCAGCAGCTTAGGGGAAGGGGCTAATTCACCCCTCCACTTT. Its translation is CASSLGEGANSPLHF.

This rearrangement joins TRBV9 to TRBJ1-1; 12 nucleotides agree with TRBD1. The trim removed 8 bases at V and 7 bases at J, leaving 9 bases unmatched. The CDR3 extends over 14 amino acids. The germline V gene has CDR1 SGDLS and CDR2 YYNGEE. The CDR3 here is CARRGQGAQDEAFF. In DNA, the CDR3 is TGTGCCAGAAGGGGACAGGGGGCGCAAGATGAAGCTTTCTTT.

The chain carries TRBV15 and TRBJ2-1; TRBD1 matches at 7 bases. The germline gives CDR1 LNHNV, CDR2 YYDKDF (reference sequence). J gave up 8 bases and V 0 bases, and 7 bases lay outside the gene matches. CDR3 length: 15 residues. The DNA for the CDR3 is TGTGCCACCAGCAGAGATAACCAGGGGGTTCATGAGCAGTTCTTC. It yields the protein CATSRDNQGVHEQFF.